The 21 T cell receptor beta chains below come from one sample, sequenced in a study of blood T cell repertoires in COVID-19. The table came from immunoSEQ multiplex PCR; TCRdb's copy has only in-frame clones and leaves some out. The sample has around 300,000 clones, approximately 85% seen once; the top ten hold roughly 11%. Sequenced: peripheral blood. The receptors stem from a woman in her seventies with acute or convalescent COVID-19.

The chain uses TRBV5-8 and TRBJ1-1; D is uncertain. Trimming cost V 5 bases and J 6 bases, with 17 bases left between them. The CDR3 is made up of 14 amino acids. The germline CDR1 and CDR2 sequences are SGHTS and YDEGEE. CDR3 DNA sequence: TGTGCCAGCAGTTGGGAGGACGCTCGCGCTGAAGCTTTCTTT. Translating gives CASSWEDARAEAFF.

This chain connects TRBV7-2 to TRBJ2-7; D possibly corresponds to TRBD2 (6 bases). V was trimmed by 1 base and J by 6 bases, leaving 13 bases between them. Germline values: CDR1 SGHTA, CDR2 FQGNSA. This CDR3 comprises 14 residues. The CDR3 spells CASSLVGGVGEQYF. The CDR3, as DNA: TGTGCCAGCAGCTTAGTTGGCGGGGTAGGCGAGCAGTACTTC.

This clone appeared a few times. The chain is built from TRBV6-6 and TRBJ2-7; weak D call: TRBD1 (6 bases). This CDR3 is built from 15 residues. Germline V lookup: CDR1 MNHNY, CDR2 SVGAGI (reference sequence). Between the trimmed V and J ends, which lost 3 bases and 2 bases, there was a span of 14 bases. CDR3 protein: CASSYRTVPPYEQYF. CDR3 in DNA: TGTGCCAGCAGTTATCGGACAGTGCCACCCTACGAGCAGTACTTC.

Turning to this clone: This sample also contains other DNA sequences that code for the same CDR3. The chain recombines TRBV20-1 with TRBJ1-1; a weak D match, TRBD1 (6 bases). Trimming removed 3 bases at V and 11 bases at J, with 13 bases between. The CDR3 runs 11 residues. Germline values: CDR1 DFQATT, CDR2 SNEGSKA (reference sequence). The CDR3 protein is CSARGAGEAFF. The DNA of the CDR3 is TGCAGTGCTAGGGGGGCAGGGGAGGCTTTCTTT.

This clone showed up just a few times. The junction departs from germline at one end; a sequencing error may be responsible. The chain combines TRBV2 with TRBJ1-2; D is unresolved. The CDR3 runs 16 residues. The germline V gene encodes CDR1 SNHLY and CDR2 FYNNEI. CDR3: CASMEGVIGIRYGCTF. In nucleotides, the CDR3 is TGTGCCAGCATGGAGGGCGTGATAGGAATTCGCTATGGCTGCACCTTC.

The gene calls are TRBV6-5 and TRBJ1-5, with D maybe TRBD1 (6 bases). V was clipped by 8 bases and J by 5 bases, with 13 bases between them. The V gene's germline CDR1 is MNHEY and CDR2 SVGAGI. The CDR3 extends over 13 amino acids. CDR3 nucleotide sequence: TGTGCCAGCCGGGGGGCGTCCTATCAGCCCCAGCATTTT. Its translation: CASRGASYQPQHF.

This chain connects TRBV30 to TRBJ1-2; D remains unclear. The CDR3 is 14 residues long. V was trimmed by 1 base and J by 7 bases, leaving 16 bases between them. Germline V lookup: CDR1 GTSNPN, CDR2 SVGIG (reference sequence). The CDR3 is CAWSAGSQLSGYTF. The CDR3 bases are TGTGCCTGGAGTGCCGGGTCTCAATTGAGTGGCTACACCTTC. Supplemented by reference TRBV30 and TRBJ1-2, the full variable domain reads SQTIHQWPATLVQPVGSPLSLECTVEGTSNPNLYWYRQAAGRGLQLLFYSVGIGQISSEVPQNLSASRPQDRQFILSSKKLLLSDSGFYLCAWSAGSQLSGYTFGSGTRLTVV.

The chain has TRBV5-3 and TRBJ2-1; the D gene is possibly TRBD1 (6 bases). TRBV5-3 is designated an ORF whose function remains uncertain. The ends were cut back, 8 bases at V and 7 bases at J, with 13 bases in the middle. The CDR3 runs to 12 residues. The DNA for the CDR3 is TGTGCCAGTCCGGGACAATGGAATGAGCAGTTCTTC. It specifies CASPGQWNEQFF.

V is TRBV20-1 and J is TRBJ1-2; weak D call: TRBD1 (6 bases). CDR1 DFQATT and CDR2 SNEGSKA come from the germline V gene (reference sequence). Trimming pared 3 bases from V and 3 bases from J, leaving 23 bases between. The CDR3 spans 17 residues. The CDR3 reads CSASAGADARPDYGYTF. The CDR3 DNA reads TGCAGTGCTAGTGCAGGGGCGGACGCAAGGCCAGACTATGGCTACACCTTC.

This clone appeared a single time. The V call is TRBV4-1, the J call TRBJ2-3, with 10 bases that match TRBD2. Germline trimming cut 0 bases from V and 5 bases from J; bases unmatched to any gene: 11. The CDR3 spans 18 residues. Germline values: CDR1 MGHRA, CDR2 YSYEKL. CDR3 coding DNA: TGCGCCAGCAGCCAAGAGGCTAGCGGGGGTCGTAGTGAAGATACGCAGTATTTT. Its protein is CASSQEASGGRSEDTQYF.

The CDR3, as DNA: TGTGCCAGCTCCCCGAGATTCACTGAAGCTTTCTTT. Protein: CASSPRFTEAFF. V is TRBV5-5 and J is TRBJ1-1; D gene ambiguous. V gave up 7 bases and J gave up 4 bases, with 11 bases separating them. This CDR3 is 12 amino acids long. Per germline, CDR1 SGHKS and CDR2 YYEKEE (reference sequence).

V gene TRBV7-2 combines with J gene TRBJ2-5; possibly TRBD2 for D (6 bases). The CDR3 covers 15 residues. Germline CDR1 reads SGHTA; CDR2 reads FQGNSA. V shed 2 bases and J shed 2 bases, with 12 bases lying between them. CDR3 residues: CASSLPGVPQETQYF. The CDR3 DNA sequence: TGTGCCAGCAGCTTACCGGGGGTGCCACAAGAGACCCAGTACTTC. The variable domain in full, with the rest retrieved from reference TRBV7-2 and TRBJ2-5, is GAGVSQSPSNKVTEKGKDVELRCDPISGHTALYWYRQSLGQGLEFLIYFQGNSAPDKSGLPSDRFSAERTGGSVSTLTIQRTQQEDSAVYLCASSLPGVPQETQYFGPGTRLLVL.

The chain employs TRBV3-1 (or the pseudogene TRBV3-2) and TRBJ2-5; 8 bases agree with TRBD2. J lost 5 bases, V lost 1 base, and 6 bases had no gene match. Germline CDR1 reads LGHDT; CDR2 reads YNNKEL (reference sequence). The CDR3 contains 15 residues. The CDR3 protein is CASSQGPTSVETQYF. Written as DNA, the CDR3 is TGTGCCAGCAGCCAAGGGCCGACTAGCGTGGAGACCCAGTACTTC.

This clone was seen a few times. V and J are TRBV14 and TRBJ1-1; D unclear. Germline V gives CDR1 SGHDN, CDR2 FVKESK. The CDR3 covers 14 residues. V shed 0 bases and J shed 3 bases, with 8 bases lying between them. CDR3: CASSQDPSHTEAFF. CDR3 DNA: TGTGCCAGCAGCCAAGATCCCTCCCACACTGAAGCTTTCTTT.

The rearrangement links TRBV2 to TRBJ2-5; tentatively, D is TRBD1 (6 bases). CDR3 size: 12 residues. Between the trimmed V and J ends, which lost 5 bases and 4 bases, there was a span of 8 bases. CDR1 and CDR2 from the germline V gene are SNHLY and FYNNEI. This chain's CDR3 is CASSKQGETQYF. As DNA, the CDR3 is TGTGCCAGCAGTAAACAGGGAGAGACCCAGTACTTC.

The table lists this clone with a count of one. V usage is TRBV30 and J usage is TRBJ2-3; possibly TRBD2 for D (7 bases). Germline CDR1 GTSNPN, CDR2 SVGIG (reference sequence). The ends were cut back, 0 bases at V and 2 bases at J, with 12 bases in the middle. The CDR3 sequence is 15 residues long. CDR3 loop: CAWSVTRGPTDTQYF. The CDR3 DNA sequence: TGTGCCTGGAGTGTTACGCGGGGGCCCACAGATACGCAGTATTTT.

The V and J genes are TRBV10-1 and TRBJ2-7; TRBD1 matches 9 bases. The CDR3 contains 15 residues. Germline V gene data show CDR1 as WNHNN and CDR2 as SYGVQD (reference sequence). V was clipped by 2 bases and J by 3 bases; unmatched bases: 5. The CDR3: CASSERTGEGYEQYF. The DNA for the CDR3 is TGCGCCAGCAGTGAGAGGACAGGGGAGGGCTACGAGCAGTACTTC.

The chain joins TRBV6-5 to TRBJ1-2, with TRBD1 as a possible D gene (6 bases). This CDR3 has 15 residues. CDR1 and CDR2 (germline): MNHEY, SVGAGI. Trimming took 4 bases from V and 3 from J, leaving 15 bases between them. CDR3 DNA: TGTGCCAGCAGTTCCAGCAAGGGGGGGGACTATGGCTACACCTTC. It encodes CASSSSKGGDYGYTF.

The chain carries TRBV5-5 and TRBJ1-2; D is undetermined. Looked up from germline, CDR1 is SGHKS and CDR2 is YYEKEE (reference sequence). V shed 0 bases and J shed 10 bases, with 13 bases lying between them. The CDR3 loop spans 13 amino acids. The CDR3 here is CASSLGRDVDYTF. The CDR3 DNA follows: TGTGCCAGCAGCTTGGGTAGAGATGTCGACTACACCTTC.

This clone was counted between two and nine times. The chain joins TRBV4-1 to TRBJ2-2; 10 bases align to TRBD1. The CDR3 covers 21 residues. In germline, CDR1 is MGHRA, CDR2 YSYEKL. Trimming cost V 5 bases and J 7 bases; bases outside gene matches: 25. The CDR3, as DNA: TGCGCCAGCAGCACCCCGAACCTCCGGGACAGGGGTCCCAGATCTGGCGGGGAGCTGTTTTTT. Translated: CASSTPNLRDRGPRSGGELFF.

The rearrangement uses TRBV21-1 and TRBJ1-5; the tabulated D call, TRBD1, remains unverified against the DNA. TRBV21-1 is labeled a pseudogene. The CDR3 totals 13 residues. CDR3 sequence reads: CASVAGGKQPQHF. DNA of the CDR3: TGTGCCAGCGTGGCAGGGGGCAAACAGCCCCAGCATTTT.